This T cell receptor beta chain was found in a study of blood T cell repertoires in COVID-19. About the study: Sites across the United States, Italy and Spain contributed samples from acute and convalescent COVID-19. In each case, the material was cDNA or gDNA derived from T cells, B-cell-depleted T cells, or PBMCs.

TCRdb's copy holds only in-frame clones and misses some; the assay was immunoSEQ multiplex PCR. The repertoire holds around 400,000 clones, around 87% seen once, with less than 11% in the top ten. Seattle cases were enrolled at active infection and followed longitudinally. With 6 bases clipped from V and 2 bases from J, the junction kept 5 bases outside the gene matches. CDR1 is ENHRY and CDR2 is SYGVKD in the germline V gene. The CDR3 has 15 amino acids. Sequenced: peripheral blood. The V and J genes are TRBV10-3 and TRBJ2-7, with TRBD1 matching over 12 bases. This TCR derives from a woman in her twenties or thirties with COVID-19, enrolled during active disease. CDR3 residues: CAISGGQGATYEQYF. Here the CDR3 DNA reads TGTGCCATCAGCGGGGGACAGGGGGCCACCTACGAGCAGTACTTC.